One sample yielded the 3 T cell receptor beta chains listed below, sequenced in a study of vaccination effects on CD4 cells after COVID-19. ViraFEST expansion of antigen-specific CD4+ T cells with viral peptide pools preceded sequencing. The culture ran for nine to eleven days, and then CD4+ T cells were isolated. Everyone in the study got two shots of either the BNT162b2 or mRNA-1273 vaccine. TCRdb's copy holds only in-frame clones and misses some; the assay was immunoSEQ multiplex PCR. The sample contains some 61,000 clones, less than 80% of which appear only once. Their specific antigens are unknown. Sequenced material: CD4+ T cells from PBMCs cultured with HCoV-OC43 spike peptides, taken after COVID-19 vaccination. Described subset: HCoV-OC43 spike overlapping peptide pool stimulation. These TCRs come from a human donor who received a COVID-19 vaccine.

The J gene is TRBJ2-1, the V gene TRBV20-1; no firm D call. The CDR3 is 15 residues long. Per germline, CDR1 DFQATT and CDR2 SNEGSKA (reference sequence). V was clipped by 3 bases and J by 5 bases, with 17 bases between them. The CDR3 spells CSASEWGRSDNEQFF. The CDR3 DNA is TGCAGTGCTAGTGAATGGGGAAGGAGCGACAATGAGCAGTTCTTC.

This clone was seen only once. The chain uses TRBV18 and TRBJ2-3, with 12 bases identical to TRBD2. The CDR3 length is 18 residues. CDR1 and CDR2 (germline): KGHSH, LQKENI. Trimming at V came to 2 bases and at J to 2 bases, leaving 8 bases not matched to a gene. This CDR3 reads CASSPNTGLAGLTDTQYF. The CDR3 region has the DNA TGTGCCAGCTCACCAAACACGGGACTAGCGGGCCTCACAGATACGCAGTATTTT.

This chain links TRBV7-2 with TRBJ1-3, with unresolved D. Germline values: CDR1 SGHTA, CDR2 FQGNSA. CDR3 size: 15 residues. V was pared by 5 bases and J by 0 bases, with 11 bases between. CDR3 nucleotide sequence: TGTGCCAGCAGCCCCGCCTGGACCTCTGGAAACACCATATATTTT. It encodes CASSPAWTSGNTIYF.